A selection of T cell receptor beta chains follows, all from one sample in a study of blood T cell repertoires in COVID-19. The assay was immunoSEQ multiplex PCR, and TCRdb's table has in-frame clones only and misses some. The sample includes roughly 200,000 clones, around 90% of them seen just once. Sequenced: PBMCs or T cells enriched from blood (not recorded which). These receptors were taken from a man younger than 40 who had recovered from COVID-19. The CDR3 runs from the conserved cysteine through the conserved F or W. The order of the fields is V gene, clone size, D gene, J gene, CDR3 protein, CDR3 DNA. D genes are given only for firm matches. Where a row states a size, it is once, few, many or the class of an expanded clone; other rows omit it.

TRBV4-1	-	TRBD2	TRBJ2-7	CASSQDLDSGGSNEQYF	TGCGCCAGCAGCCAAGATCTGGATAGCGGGGGGTCCAACGAGCAGTACTTC
TRBV20-1	-	TRBD2	TRBJ2-4	CSASQRLAGDIQYF	TGCAGTGCTAGTCAAAGACTAGCGGGAGACATTCAGTACTTC
TRBV3-1/TRBV3-2	-	-	TRBJ2-7	CASNPTGSPYEQYF	TGTGCCAGCAACCCGACAGGTAGTCCCTACGAGCAGTACTTC
TRBV19	-	TRBD1	TRBJ1-5	CASNQDRVQPQHF	TGTGCCAGTAACCAGGACAGGGTTCAGCCCCAGCATTTT
TRBV3-1/TRBV3-2	-	TRBD1	TRBJ2-3	CASSYRDRGTTDTQYF	TGTGCCAGCAGCTACCGGGACAGAGGGACCACAGATACGCAGTATTTT
TRBV15	-	TRBD2	TRBJ2-7	CATSRYPYQGGGDYEQYF	TGTGCCACCAGCAGATACCCGTACCAAGGCGGGGGGGACTACGAGCAGTACTTC
TRBV2	-	TRBD1	TRBJ1-2	CASSGTGWVGYTF	TGTGCCAGCAGTGGGACAGGGTGGGTTGGCTACACCTTC
TRBV7-2	-	-	TRBJ1-1	CASSSTSLTEAFF	TGTGCCAGCAGCTCGACTTCTCTCACTGAAGCTTTCTTT
TRBV5-4	-	-	TRBJ2-7	CASSSDDSRFYEQYF	TGTGCCAGCAGCTCCGACGACTCAAGATTCTACGAGCAGTACTTC
TRBV19	-	TRBD1	TRBJ2-7	CASSLGTGGPYEQYF	TGTGCCAGTAGTCTCGGGACAGGGGGCCCCTACGAGCAGTACTTC
TRBV28	-	TRBD1	TRBJ1-4	CASRPDRAWEKLFF	TGTGCCAGCAGGCCAGACAGGGCCTGGGAAAAACTGTTTTTT
TRBV30	-	-	TRBJ2-1	CAWSVGYKAYNEQFF	TGTGCCTGGAGTGTCGGGTATAAGGCCTACAATGAGCAGTTCTTC
TRBV19	-	TRBD1	TRBJ2-2	CASSAGTVATGELFF	TGTGCCAGTAGCGCCGGGACAGTCGCGACCGGGGAGCTGTTTTTT
TRBV3-1/TRBV3-2	-	TRBD2	TRBJ2-5	CASSPTSRTSDQETQYF	TGTGCCAGCAGCCCCACATCTCGGACTAGCGACCAAGAGACCCAGTACTTC
TRBV9	-	-	TRBJ2-2	CASRKLGDTGELFF	TGTGCCAGCAGGAAATTAGGGGACACCGGGGAGCTGTTTTTT
TRBV28	-	-	TRBJ2-2	CASSLPRWVARNTGELFF	TGTGCCAGCAGTTTACCCCGGTGGGTAGCCCGGAACACCGGGGAGCTGTTTTTT
TRBV2	once	-	TRBJ2-1	CASSAGYNEQFF	TGTGCCAGCAGTGCAGGGTACAATGAGCAGTTCTTC
TRBV5-1	-	-	TRBJ1-2	CASSKQAPYGYTF	TGCGCCAGCAGCAAACAGGCACCCTATGGCTACACCTTC
TRBV7-2	once	-	TRBJ1-3	CASSRERAVSGNTIYF	TGTGCCAGCAGCCGGGAGAGGGCGGTCTCTGGAAACACCATATATTTT
TRBV2	-	TRBD1	TRBJ2-7	CASTLRDRGRDEQYF	TGTGCCAGCACCCTCCGGGACAGGGGTCGAGACGAGCAGTACTTC
TRBV18	-	-	TRBJ1-1	CASSPPSVNTEAFF	TGTGCCAGCTCACCACCATCTGTGAACACTGAAGCTTTCTTT
TRBV19	-	-	TRBJ2-7	CASRSKQGAEQYF	TGTGCCAGTAGATCAAAACAGGGAGCCGAGCAGTACTTC
TRBV27	once	TRBD2	TRBJ2-1	CASSPGTSGGNEQFF	TGTGCCAGCAGTCCCGGGACTAGCGGGGGGAATGAGCAGTTCTTC
TRBV5-6	-	TRBD1	TRBJ1-3	CASSQLDRVAGNTIYF	TGTGCCAGCAGCCAGCTAGACAGGGTGGCTGGAAACACCATATATTTT
TRBV20-1	-	-	TRBJ1-4	CSASGVGGEKLFF	TGCAGTGCTAGTGGCGTCGGGGGTGAAAAACTGTTTTTT
TRBV6-2/TRBV6-3	few	TRBD1	TRBJ2-5	CASSWDRETQYF	TGTGCCAGCAGTTGGGACAGGGAGACCCAGTACTTC
TRBV29-1	few	TRBD2	TRBJ2-1	CSFRTSGGYNEQFF	TGCAGCTTCCGGACTAGCGGGGGATACAATGAGCAGTTCTTC
TRBV6-5	-	-	TRBJ1-2	CASSLDPGYGYTF	TGTGCCAGCAGTCTCGATCCCGGCTATGGCTACACCTTC
TRBV7-8	-	-	TRBJ2-7	CASSLESSLSSYEQYF	TGTGCCAGCAGCTTAGAGTCTAGCCTTAGCTCCTACGAGCAGTACTTC